The present T cell receptor beta chain was sequenced within a study of blood T cells in healthy people across ages. Worth noting for this clonotype: Its antigen remains unidentified.

The use of a sample-barcoded 5' primer and a J-beta primer mix characterized a second PCR of about 7 to 12 cycles. A tag from a template-switch adaptor with 12 random nucleotides marked each cDNA molecule. MiXCR, applied by TCRdb to the 5' RACE reads, yields one record per CDR3 protein. The table lists about a million distinct CDR3 sequences, around two fifths of them singletons. There are 14 residues in the CDR3. CDR1 DFQATT and CDR2 SNEGSKA come from the germline V gene (reference sequence). Unmatched junction bases numbered 6, after V lost 3 bases and J lost 3 bases. Broader study findings: With naive T cell percentage, TCR beta diversity showed a strong correlation. Long-lived donors exceeded aged donors in naive CD4+ cells and diversity. One million T cells yielded diversity estimates that were considered underestimates.

The sequence was obtained from a young man in good health. The specimen sequenced was blood. The V gene is TRBV20-1, the J gene TRBJ2-7, with 9 bases matching TRBD2. CDR3 sequence (DNA): TGCAGTGCTAGGACTAGCGGCAGTGACTACGAGCAGTACTTC. This encodes CSARTSGSDYEQYF.